This T cell receptor beta chain derives from a study of OX40 agonist ivuxolimab in advanced cancers. Study conclusions and caveats: Among the lowest levels of clonal expansion were found in partial responders at 0.1-3.0 mg/kg.

Sampling of blood occurred at baseline, cycle 4 day 1, and cycle 7 day 1. The germline V gene encodes CDR1 GTSNPN and CDR2 SVGIG (reference sequence). The CDR3 has 15 amino acids. The V end was cut by 4 bases, the J end by 0 bases, with 15 bases between. About this clone itself: The target antigen is unknown.

Clones were sequenced by immunoSEQ multiplex PCR, and TCRdb holds only the in-frame ones, with some missing. The repertoire has tens of thousands of clones, around 87% of them found once; the top ten carry 14%. The material was CD4+ or CD8+ T cells sorted from blood, obtained in a trial of the OX40 agonist ivuxolimab. The genes are TRBV30 and TRBJ1-1; tentatively, D is TRBD1 (5 bases). This receptor was identified in an adult with an advanced solid tumor such as melanoma, head and neck, liver or kidney cancer. DNA of the CDR3: TGTGCCTGGAATGAACCCGGGACCATGAACACTGAAGCTTTCTTT. It translates to CAWNEPGTMNTEAFF.